This T cell receptor (beta chain) was found in a study of blood T cell repertoires in COVID-19. Study context: The study drew acute and convalescent COVID-19 samples from the United States, Italy and Spain. T cells, B-cell-depleted T cells, or PBMCs supplied cDNA or gDNA.

This clone has only a few counts. CDR1 and CDR2 from the germline V gene are SGHTA and FQGTGA. The CDR3 is made up of 15 amino acids. The ends were cut back, 4 bases at V and 6 bases at J, with 15 bases in the middle. Per the original data handling: For nucleated cells, counts were estimated from reference gene primer amplification. The table came from immunoSEQ multiplex PCR; TCRdb's copy has only in-frame clones and leaves some out. D and trimming come from the DNA, and the V and J calls and clone size come from that table. This table holds 250,000 to 300,000 clones, approximately 91% found once. The TCR sequence derives from a woman aged 55 to 70 with acute or convalescent COVID-19. This chain links TRBV7-3 with TRBJ2-2, with D maybe TRBD1 (5 bases). Sequencing input: peripheral blood. CDR3 in amino acids: CASSSAAGNPGELFF. The CDR3 nucleotides read TGTGCCAGCAGCTCCGCGGCAGGGAATCCCGGGGAGCTGTTTTTT.